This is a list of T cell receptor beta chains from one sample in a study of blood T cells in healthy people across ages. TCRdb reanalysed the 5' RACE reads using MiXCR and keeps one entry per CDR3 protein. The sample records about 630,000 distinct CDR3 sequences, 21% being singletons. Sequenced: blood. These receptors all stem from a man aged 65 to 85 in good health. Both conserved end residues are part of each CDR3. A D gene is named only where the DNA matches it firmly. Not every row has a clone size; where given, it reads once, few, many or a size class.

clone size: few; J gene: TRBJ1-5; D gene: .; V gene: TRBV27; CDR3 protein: CASSRREGNQPQHF; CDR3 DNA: TGTGCCAGCAGCCGGAGGGAGGGCAATCAGCCCCAGCATTTT
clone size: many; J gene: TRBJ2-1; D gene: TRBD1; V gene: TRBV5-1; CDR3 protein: CASSSGQTYNEQFF; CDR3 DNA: TGCGCCAGCAGCTCGGGACAGACCTACAATGAGCAGTTCTTC
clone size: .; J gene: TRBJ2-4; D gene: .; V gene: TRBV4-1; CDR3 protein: CASSQGVGSVAKNIQYF; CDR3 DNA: TGCGCCAGCAGCCAAGGCGTGGGATCGGTGGCCAAAAACATTCAGTACTTC
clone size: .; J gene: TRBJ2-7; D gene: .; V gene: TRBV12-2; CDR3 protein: CASRLGDQRASSYEQYF; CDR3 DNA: TGTGCAAGTCGCTTAGGGGATCAGCGGGCGTCCTCCTACGAGCAGTACTTC
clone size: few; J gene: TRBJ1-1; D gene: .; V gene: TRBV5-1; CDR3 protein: CASSLDRFRGTEAFF; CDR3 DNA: TGCGCCAGCAGCTTGGATCGGTTTAGGGGCACTGAAGCTTTCTTT
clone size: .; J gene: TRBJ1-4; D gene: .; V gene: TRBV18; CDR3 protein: CASIPGRGTTNEKLFF; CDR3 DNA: TGTGCCAGCATCCCGGGACGGGGAACAACTAATGAAAAACTGTTTTTT
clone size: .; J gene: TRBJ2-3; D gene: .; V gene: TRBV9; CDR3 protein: CASSVGSTPGDTQYF; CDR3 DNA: TGTGCCAGCAGCGTAGGGTCTACCCCCGGAGATACGCAGTATTTT
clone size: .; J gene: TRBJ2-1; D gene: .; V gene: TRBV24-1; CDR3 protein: CATSKRTLAYNEQFF; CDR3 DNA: TGTGCCACCAGTAAAAGGACGCTGGCCTACAATGAGCAGTTCTTC
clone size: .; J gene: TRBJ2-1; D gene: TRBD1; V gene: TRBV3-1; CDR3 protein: CASSPDRGLDSYNEQFF; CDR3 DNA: TGTGCCAGCAGTCCCGACAGGGGGCTCGACTCCTACAATGAGCAGTTCTTC
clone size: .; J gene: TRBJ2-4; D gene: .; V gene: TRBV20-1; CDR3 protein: CSARGAENIQYF; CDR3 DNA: TGCAGTGCTAGAGGGGCCGAAAACATTCAGTACTTC
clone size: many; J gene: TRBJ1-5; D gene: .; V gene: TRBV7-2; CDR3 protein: CASSLDKGNQPQHF; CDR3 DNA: TGTGCCAGCAGCTTAGATAAGGGTAATCAGCCCCAGCATTTT